The entry below describes one T cell receptor (beta chain). Its cognate antigen is unknown. The data were taken from a study of beta chain features in type 1 diabetes. Expressed TCRB transcripts were sequenced because the isolated RNA had all been reverse transcribed beforehand. Sequencing was performed with immunoSEQ multiplex PCR; in TCRdb, only in-frame clones are kept and a portion is missing. Of 970,000 or so clones listed, 15% to 20% are singletons. This CDR3 region has 17 residues. Trimming took 0 bases from V and 6 from J; bases not matched to a gene: 8. Study results and caveats: Junctions at VDJ sites from type 1 diabetes patients had fewer insertions and more deletions.

Averaging roughly 120 mL, one heparinised blood draw came from each individual donor. Specimen: naive CD4+ T cells from blood. The J gene is TRBJ1-6, the V gene TRBV23-1; the match to TRBD1 covers 7 bases. TRBV23-1 is an open reading frame whose function is uncertain. This receptor was taken from a woman younger than 35 in good health. CDR3: CASSQSETGFRNSPLHF. CDR3 coding DNA: TGCGCCAGCAGTCAATCGGAGACAGGGTTTCGTAATTCACCCCTCCACTTT.